This T cell receptor (beta chain) was profiled in a study of blood T cell repertoires in COVID-19. Overall study context: The United States, Italy and Spain were the sources of the acute and convalescent COVID-19 samples.

Clones were read by immunoSEQ multiplex PCR, and TCRdb kept only the in-frame ones, dropping some. Of 110,000 to 150,000 clones listed, 81% were seen once; the top ten hold around 8.4%. This receptor was taken from a human donor in a cohort sampled during active COVID-19. Input material: peripheral blood.

CDR3 sequence: CASRYNEQFF. The CDR3 bases are TGTGCCAGCAGGTATAATGAGCAGTTCTTC. This sequence joins TRBV12-3 or TRBV12-4 and TRBJ2-1; D ambiguous. CDR3 length: 10 amino acids. V was cut by 6 bases and J by 7 bases, with 4 bases left in between.